The 12 T cell receptor beta chains below come from one sample, sequenced in a study of blood T cells in healthy people across ages. A J-beta primer mix and a sample-barcoded 5' primer were used in a second PCR of about 7 to 12 cycles. TCRdb ran MiXCR on the 5' RACE reads and lists one entry per CDR3 protein. The sample shows some 700,000 distinct CDR3 sequences, 43% of them seen only once. The sample comprised blood. The source of these receptors is a woman aged 55-69 years in good health.

The chain is built from TRBV20-1 and TRBJ2-5; 11 bases line up with TRBD2. Losses at the gene ends were 3 bases for V and 11 bases for J; bases not matched to a gene: 17. In germline, CDR1 is DFQATT, CDR2 SNEGSKA (reference sequence). CDR3 length equals 16 residues. The CDR3 sequence is CSASQLAGVEDNEQYF. CDR3 DNA sequence: TGCAGTGCTAGCCAACTAGCGGGAGTGGAAGACAATGAGCAGTACTTC.

As regards this clonotype: A read error may account for a junction end that differs from germline. The chain is built from TRBV20-1 and TRBJ2-3; 7 nucleotides line up with TRBD2. This CDR3 has 14 residues. CDR1 is DFQATT and CDR2 is SNEGSKA in the germline V gene (reference sequence). The CDR3 is CSAKAGPSIDTQYF. In nucleotides, the CDR3 is TGCAGTGCAAAAGCGGGACCGAGCATAGATACGCAGTATTTT.

This clonotype was detected many times. V and J are TRBV5-1 and TRBJ2-7, with 8 bases identical to TRBD1. V was clipped by 2 bases and J by 5 bases; unmatched bases: 9. Germline V gives CDR1 SGHRS, CDR2 YFSETQ. The CDR3 spans 15 residues. The CDR3 nucleotides are TGCGCCAGCAGCTTACAGGGGGTTGGTTCCCACGAGCAGTACTTC. It codes for CASSLQGVGSHEQYF. The complete variable domain, with remaining parts taken from reference TRBV5-1 and TRBJ2-7, reads KAGVTQTPRYLIKTRGQQVTLSCSPISGHRSVSWYQQTPGQGLQFLFEYFSETQRNKGNFPGRFSGRQFSNSRSEMNVSTLELGDSALYLCASSLQGVGSHEQYFGPGTRLTVT.

The rearrangement joins TRBV7-8 to TRBJ2-4; 10 bases agree with TRBD2. V lost 1 base to trimming and J lost 13 bases; unmatched junction nucleotides: 13. Germline loops: CDR1 SGHVS, CDR2 FQNEAQ. The CDR3 spans 16 residues. DNA of the CDR3: TGTGCCAGCAGCTTAGTTATTAGCGGGGGGTCTGGGGAGCAGTACTTC. Translating gives CASSLVISGGSGEQYF.

This rearrangement joins TRBV9 to TRBJ1-6; unclear D gene. Trimming took 0 bases from V and 8 from J, leaving 12 bases between them. The CDR3 totals 15 residues. Germline lookup yields CDR1 SGDLS and CDR2 YYNGEE. The CDR3 coding sequence is TGTGCCAGCAGCGTAGCGGGCGGGAAAGATTCACCCCTCCACTTT. Its protein product is CASSVAGGKDSPLHF. The complete variable domain, with remaining parts taken from reference TRBV9 and TRBJ1-6, reads DSGVTQTPKHLITATGQRVTLRCSPRSGDLSVYWYQQSLDQGLQFLIQYYNGEERAKGNILERFSAQQFPDLHSELNLSSLELGDSALYFCASSVAGGKDSPLHFGNGTRLTVT.

The chain combines TRBV2 with TRBJ1-5, with 8 bases identical to TRBD1. Per germline, CDR1 SNHLY and CDR2 FYNNEI. The CDR3 contains 16 residues. Trimming at V came to 7 bases and at J to 0 bases, leaving 8 bases not matched to a gene. CDR3 DNA sequence: TGTGCCAGCAACGGACAGGGTGGGTATAGCAATCAGCCCCAGCATTTT. Its protein is CASNGQGGYSNQPQHF.

This clonotype appeared many times. The chain carries TRBV20-1 and TRBJ1-5; no clear D. Trimming removed 0 bases at V and 4 bases at J, with 7 bases between. In germline, CDR1 is DFQATT, CDR2 SNEGSKA (reference sequence). CDR3 length: 13 residues. As DNA, the CDR3 is TGCAGTGCTAGAGACAGACATAATCAGCCCCAGCATTTT. It codes for CSARDRHNQPQHF.

Here the CDR3 DNA reads TGCAGTGCCGGCGAGGGGAGGCAGCCCCAGCATTTT. Translated: CSAGEGRQPQHF. The V gene is TRBV20-1, the J gene TRBJ1-5; maybe TRBD1 (5 bases). Trimming stripped 6 bases from V and 7 bases from J, with 13 bases between. This CDR3 has 12 amino acids. The germline V gene has CDR1 DFQATT and CDR2 SNEGSKA (reference sequence).

This clonotype has just a few counts. The V and J genes are TRBV30 and TRBJ2-1; the match to TRBD1 covers 7 bases. The V gene end was trimmed by 0 bases and the J gene end by 4 bases; junction bases not matched to a gene: 9. CDR1 GTSNPN and CDR2 SVGIG come from the germline V gene (reference sequence). The CDR3 is made up of 16 amino acids. The CDR3 nucleotides are TGTGCCTGGAGTGTGAAGCGGACAGGTTTATACAATGAGCAGTTCTTC. Translation gives CAWSVKRTGLYNEQFF.

The chain combines TRBV27 with TRBJ1-2; D ambiguous. V gave up 3 bases and J gave up 5 bases, with 13 bases separating them. The germline CDR1 and CDR2 sequences are MNHEY and SMNVEV (reference sequence). The CDR3 loop spans 14 amino acids. For the CDR3, the DNA is TGTGCCAGCAGTTTCCAGGCAGGCGGATATGGCTACACCTTC. Its protein is CASSFQAGGYGYTF.

Remarks on this clonotype: This could be a read error, since a much larger clone is one nucleotide away. V and J are TRBV5-1 and TRBJ2-7; D may be TRBD1 (5 bases). The CDR3 runs to 14 residues. Looked up from germline, CDR1 is SGHRS and CDR2 is YFSETQ. Trimming left V 1 base short and J 7 bases short, with 15 bases between. The CDR3 loop is CASSLRVSDNEQYF. CDR3 DNA: TGCGCCAGCAGCTTGCGGGTTTCGGACAATGAGCAGTACTTC.

With respect to this clonotype: A much larger clone sits a single nucleotide away, making a read error possible. The chain recombines TRBV7-2 with TRBJ2-1; weak D call: TRBD2 (5 bases). Germline V gene lookup returns CDR1 SGHTA and CDR2 FQGNSA. The CDR3 has 15 residues. CDR3 in amino acids: CPSSDVGASYNEQFF. The CDR3 bases are TGTCCCAGCAGCGACGTGGGAGCCTCCTACAATGAGCAGTTCTTC.